These 18 T cell receptor beta chains share one sample of origin, sequenced in a study of monozygotic twins with inflammatory bowel disease (dated by TCRdb to between 2019 and 2020). The library relied on 5' RACE. Sequencing was carried out with an Illumina HiSeq 2500. TCRdb reprocessed the reads and lists each CDR3 protein sequence as a single entry, with no DNA. This sample's clone table shows fewer than 400,000 distinct CDR3 sequences. The top ten clonotypes cover 5.6% of the sample. Material: blood. These receptors originate from a human donor with ulcerative colitis or Crohn's disease, or a healthy co-twin of an affected twin (not recorded which).

The J gene is TRBJ2-1, the V gene TRBV5-1; TCRdb outputs TRBD1, but without DNA this stays unchecked. Germline V gene lookup returns CDR1 SGHRS and CDR2 YFSETQ. The CDR3 loop spans 16 amino acids. The CDR3 here is CASSLGVLGRGNEQFF.

The chain carries TRBV7-8 and TRBJ2-3; TCRdb calls TRBD1, which cannot be checked without DNA. The CDR3 spans 15 residues. Germline V gene lookup returns CDR1 SGHVS and CDR2 FQNEAQ. The CDR3: CASSLGGQRADTQYF.

This chain links TRBV12-3 or TRBV12-4 with TRBJ2-5. This CDR3 is built from 11 residues. Here the CDR3 reads CASSFLETQYF.

The V call is TRBV18, the J call TRBJ2-7; as DNA is missing, the TRBD1 call by TCRdb cannot be tested. CDR1 is KGHSH and CDR2 is LQKENI in the germline V gene. The CDR3 is made up of 18 amino acids. CDR3 sequence: CASSPWDRGVGSSYEQYF.

The chain uses TRBV12-3 or TRBV12-4 and TRBJ2-5. The CDR3 loop spans 14 amino acids. The CDR3 loop reads CASSPQMGKETQYF.

V and J are TRBV6-5 and TRBJ1-6; TCRdb indicates TRBD1, and absent DNA this call remains unverified. Germline V gene sequence: CDR1 MNHEY, CDR2 SVGAGI. This CDR3 is 14 amino acids long. The CDR3 here is CASSYDRNNSPLHF.

The J gene is TRBJ1-2, the V gene TRBV12-3 or TRBV12-4; TCRdb's D call of TRBD1 is untestable without DNA. CDR3 length equals 13 residues. This CDR3 reads CASHRGNNYGYTF.

CDR3 residues: CASSQLSSEQYF. This chain uses TRBV3-1 with TRBJ2-7. The CDR3 totals 12 residues. From germline, CDR1 is LGHDT and CDR2 YNNKEL (reference sequence).

The gene calls are TRBV6-1 and TRBJ1-5; TCRdb selects TRBD1, and the lack of DNA leaves this call unchecked. The CDR3 runs 15 residues. CDR1 is MNHNS, CDR2 SASEGT, per germline. This CDR3 is CASREGGQGLRPQHF.

The V gene is TRBV6-2 or TRBV6-3, the J gene TRBJ1-6. Germline assignment: CDR1 MNHEY and CDR2 SVGEGT. The CDR3 sequence is 17 residues long. The CDR3: CASSYSLLSSYNSPLHF.

The gene calls are TRBV20-1 and TRBJ2-3. The CDR3 covers 13 residues. Germline loops: CDR1 DFQATT, CDR2 SNEGSKA (reference sequence). CDR3 in amino acids: CSAFVGITDTQYF.

J is TRBJ1-1 and V is TRBV3-1; the D call of TRBD1 rests on TCRdb alone, since no DNA is present to check it. This CDR3 has 16 amino acids. Germline V gives CDR1 LGHDT, CDR2 YNNKEL (reference sequence). CDR3 region: CASSSGVRVMNTEAFF.

V usage is TRBV13 and J usage is TRBJ2-6; TCRdb names TRBD1, which stays unverified in the absence of DNA. Germline CDR1 PRHDT, CDR2 FYEKMQ (reference sequence). This CDR3 has 16 residues. This CDR3 is CASSSRGSSGANVLTF.

The rearrangement uses TRBV7-9 and TRBJ2-7; no DNA is available, so the TRBD1 call from TCRdb remains unchecked. The CDR3 spans 11 residues. Germline CDR1 SEHNR, CDR2 FQNEAQ (reference sequence). CDR3: CASTGGYEQYF. Variable domain in full (rest from reference TRBV7-9 and TRBJ2-7): DTGVSQNPRHKITKRGQNVTFRCDPISEHNRLYWYRQTLGQGPEFLTYFQNEAQLEKSRLLSDRFSAERPKGSFSTLEIQRTEQGDSAMYLCASTGGYEQYFGPGTRLTVT.

The CDR3 region is CASSIGTGGDEQFF. The chain couples TRBV9 to TRBJ2-1; the D gene TCRdb calls, TRBD1, cannot be checked with no DNA. CDR1 is SGDLS and CDR2 is YYNGEE in the germline V gene. The CDR3 is 14 residues long. Based on the CDR3 plus reference TRBV9 and TRBJ2-1, the full variable domain is DSGVTQTPKHLITATGQRVTLRCSPRSGDLSVYWYQQSLDQGLQFLIQYYNGEERAKGNILERFSAQQFPDLHSELNLSSLELGDSALYFCASSIGTGGDEQFFGPGTRLTVL.

The chain combines TRBV15 with TRBJ2-7; checking the TCRdb D call of TRBD1 is not possible without DNA. The CDR3 covers 14 residues. Per the germline V gene, CDR1 is LNHNV and CDR2 is YYDKDF (reference sequence). This CDR3 reads CASASWDSSYEQYF.

The chain employs TRBV12-3 or TRBV12-4 and TRBJ2-5. This CDR3 contains 15 residues. CDR3 sequence: CASTQARRYQETQYF.

The chain employs TRBV3-1 and TRBJ2-3. Germline CDR1 and CDR2: LGHDT and YNNKEL (reference sequence). The CDR3 runs to 13 residues. The CDR3 protein is CASSTRYTDTQYF.